This note documents a single T cell receptor beta chain sequence. This CDR3 has 14 amino acids. Losses at the gene ends were 4 bases for V and 3 bases for J; bases not matched to a gene: 4. Germline CDR1 reads SGHTA; CDR2 reads FQGNSA. Authors' data handling: Amplification with reference gene primers provided the estimates of nucleated cell counts. The data were produced by immunoSEQ multiplex PCR, yet TCRdb's version contains in-frame clones alone and is incomplete. V, J and clone size are taken as reported in that table, and D and trimming were inferred from the DNA itself. This sample has about 250,000 clones, with about four fifths found just once. The data were obtained in a study of blood T cell repertoires in COVID-19. As for the study in general: The United States, Italy and Spain provided the acute and convalescent COVID-19 samples. The analysed material was cDNA or gDNA that came from T cells, B-cell-depleted T cells, or PBMCs.

The rearrangement links TRBV7-2 to TRBJ2-5; 8 nucleotides line up with TRBD1. Sequencing was performed on peripheral blood. The origin of this receptor is an elderly man with acute or convalescent COVID-19. CDR3 residues: CASSSRTGKETQYF. As DNA, the CDR3 is TGTGCCAGCAGCTCAAGGACAGGGAAAGAGACCCAGTACTTC.